This TCR beta chain was profiled in a study of T cell responses to AZD1222 COVID-19 vaccine (dated by TCRdb to the early 2020s). Background on the whole study: TCR sequencing covered more than 230 trial participants: around 210 given two doses of AZD1222 and around 25 given two doses of MenACWY control vaccine. Enrollment into the trials was organized by age into subgroups of 18-55, 56-69 and 70-plus years, and those subgroups contained about 150, 27 and 61 TCR-sequenced participants, respectively.

The paper's findings and limits, for the study overall: The whole spike protein was spanned by vaccine-associated CD4 TCRs, and dominant responses were seen in regions 160-218 and 743-854. Only five or six AZD1222 recipients were SARS-CoV-2 seropositive at baseline, limiting conclusions about previously exposed vaccinees. In the small 56-69-year group, the increase in depth fell short of significance, most likely because of low power. Because no samples from the day 14 peak response were available, repertoires could be characterized only after the peak T cell response. Most participants were white British and females outnumbered males, and the authors suggested that clonal diversity may have been underestimated. Reportedly, close to half of the unique spike-specific TCRs recognized epitopes lying outside the regions that are mutated in the B.1.351 and B.1.1.7 variants. Spike-specific TCR breadth and depth rose significantly after two AZD1222 doses compared with day 0 and with MenACWY recipients.

From the germline V gene, CDR1 is LGHNA and CDR2 is YNFKEQ. The CDR3, cysteine through phenylalanine, is 16 amino acids long. Left in the record is the CDR3 DNA by itself, 48 bases read in frame from the first base. The junction shows trimming of 1 base on V and 0 bases on J, plus 13 bases between the germline ends. The CDR3 regions of human TCRbeta chains were subjected to immunosequencing. Per the original workflow: TCRs in the repertoires were matched against a reference library of SARS-CoV-2-specific TCRs that had been generated with the MIRA antigen-specificity platform. Breadth meant the fraction of unique TCRs that were SARS-CoV-2-associated, whereas depth meant the fraction of total T cells that were SARS-CoV-2-associated. Using the MIRA data, each spike-specific TCR was mapped to the spike region that the TCR reacts to and placed in a CD4 or CD8 class. Log10-transformed breadth and depth values were compared by one-way ANOVA with Sidak's multiple comparisons tests. TCRdb's version of the immuneACCESS table is confined to in-frame rearrangements and falls short of the full clone set. An unresolved V gene accounts for under half of the shortfall where checked; the remainder is of unknown origin. The DNA gave D and trimming, while V, J and clone size come from that table. The sample contains approximately 140,000 clones, about 92% of them found a single time. The ten biggest clones cover 2.5% to 3.5% of the sample.

This specimen's time point label, interpreted: about 28 days (+/-7) after the second vaccine dose. AZD1222 recipients whose second dose came at about 4 weeks and those whose second dose came at about 12 weeks were combined into one group, since spike-specific TCR depth and breadth did not differ between the two schedules. Vaccinee samples came from UK trials COV001 and COV002, including a single-blind randomized controlled phase 2/3 trial of AZD1222 (ChAdOx1 nCoV-19) in healthy adults. Trial participant PBMC samples were collected at day 0 and day 28 after the second dose for TCRbeta chain sequencing. Turning to this clone: No antigen is known for it. One base away there is no much larger clone; base qualities are not given.

The sequences come from peripheral blood, collected 28 days after the second AZD1222 dose. The sequence joins TRBV4-2 to TRBJ2-7; confidence is insufficient to name the D gene. The clonotype originates from an adult who received the AZD1222 COVID-19 vaccine. At the DNA level, the sequence is TGTGCCAGCAGCCAAGTTGGACCAAGCAGCTCCTACGAGCAGTACTTC. This gives the protein CASSQVGPSSSYEQYF.